This T cell receptor (beta chain) was captured by sequencing in a study of T cells after yellow fever vaccination. Study in general: SMART-Seq v4 Ultra Low Input handled preparation of low-cell-number fractions. Study-level points and caveats: There was a possibility that FACS-sorted repertoires contained abundant clonotypes contaminating from the bulk population. It was a small share of clonotypes that appeared in both CD4 and CD8 compartments.

This clonotype was found a few times. Its specificity is unknown. CDR3 length: 16 residues. Germline CDR1 and CDR2: MNHNS and SASEGT. V was pared by 4 bases and J by 3 bases, with 11 bases of the junction left unmatched. Conversion of TCR transcripts into cDNA relied on 5'RACE template switching, which added a universal primer site and UMIs. Each CDR3 protein is one row after TCRdb ran MiXCR on the 5' RACE reads. The sample holds 100,000 to 150,000 distinct CDR3 sequences, under 8% seen once. This sequence joins TRBV6-1 and TRBJ2-7; 8 positions agree with TRBD1. This clonotype was obtained from a man younger than 35 who received the YFV17D yellow fever vaccine. The sample here was CD4+ T cells sorted from PBMCs, taken roughly 10 days after the first yellow fever vaccination. The DNA for the CDR3 is TGTGCCAGCAGTGGGCCCAGGCAGGGGGCTAACTACGAGCAGTACTTC. This translates into CASSGPRQGANYEQYF.